This T cell receptor beta chain was sequenced in a study of T cell responses to AZD1222 COVID-19 vaccine. Study at large: Second doses were pooled across both intervals (about 4 or about 12 weeks).

Turning to this clone: Its cognate antigen is unknown.

V lost 10 bases, J lost 3 bases, and 9 bases stayed unmatched. CDR3 size: 14 residues. Germline V lookup: CDR1 SNHLY, CDR2 FYNNEI. Study conclusions and caveats: Spike-specific TCR breadth and depth rose after two AZD1222 doses. Reports indicate that nearly half of spike-specific TCRs are directed at unmutated variant regions. Baseline serology detected seropositivity in only a handful of AZD1222 recipients.

The assay was immunoSEQ multiplex PCR, and TCRdb's table has in-frame clones only and misses some. The profile shows around 100,000 clones, about 88% of them singletons. The receptor's source is an adult in good health. The chain employs TRBV2 and TRBJ2-7, with 10 bases fitting TRBD1. Material: peripheral blood, obtained on day 0 of AZD1222 vaccination. CDR3 residues: CATQAGQGSYEQYF. CDR3 sequence (DNA): TGTGCCACCCAGGCGGGACAGGGGAGCTACGAGCAGTACTTC.